Listed here are 7 T cell receptor beta chains from one sample, sequenced in a study of T cells in Graves' hyperthyroidism and ophthalmopathy. RNA transcripts were the template for amplifying TCR beta CDR3 regions. The TCR CDR3 first-round RT-PCR relied on the HTBI primer set. TCRdb redid the calling of the multiplex PCR reads with MiXCR, one entry per CDR3 protein. The sample lists fewer than 600,000 distinct CDR3 sequences; around 14% were seen once. Sequenced: blood. The receptors derive from a woman aged 18-29 years with Graves' hyperthyroidism.

This clonotype was seen many times. The rearrangement links TRBV7-2 to TRBJ2-1; TRBD2 might be the D (7 bases). Germline-derived CDR1 and CDR2 are SGHTA and FQGNSA. The V gene lost 7 bases and the J gene lost 2 bases, with 15 bases spanning the gap. The CDR3 consists of 15 residues. This CDR3 is CASKRDMGPYNEQFF. In nucleotides, the CDR3 is TGTGCCAGCAAGCGGGACATGGGTCCCTACAATGAGCAGTTCTTC.

This clonotype came up many times. This chain links TRBV19 with TRBJ1-2; D remains ambiguous. Germline V gene sequence: CDR1 LNHDA, CDR2 SQIVND (reference sequence). The CDR3 extends over 10 amino acids. The V end lost 8 bases, the J end lost 6 bases, and 7 bases lay between the germline ends. The CDR3, as DNA: TGTGCCAGTCGGAGGGATGGCTACACCTTC. Translating it yields CASRRDGYTF. Using reference TRBV19 and TRBJ1-2 for the parts outside the CDR3, the full variable domain is DGGITQSPKYLFRKEGQNVTLSCEQNLNHDAMYWYRQDPGQGLRLIYYSQIVNDFQKGDIAEGYSVSREKKESFPLTVTSAQKNPTAFYLCASRRDGYTFGSGTRLTVV.

This clonotype was seen only a few times. The chain is built from TRBV6-1 and TRBJ2-4; D gene unclear. Between the trimmed V and J ends, which lost 6 bases and 7 bases, there was a span of 16 bases. The CDR3 covers 14 residues. The V gene's germline CDR1 is MNHNS and CDR2 SASEGT. The DNA of the CDR3 is TGTGCCAGCAGACCCCGTGACACCAGGAACATTCAGTACTTC. It encodes CASRPRDTRNIQYF.

This clonotype was seen more than once but under ten times. This chain uses TRBV9 with TRBJ2-3, with D uncertain. Germline loops: CDR1 SGDLS, CDR2 YYNGEE. The germline V and J ends were trimmed by 0 bases and 0 bases, with 5 bases remaining between them. The CDR3 consists of 14 residues. DNA of the CDR3: TGTGCCAGCAGCGTAGAGTCTAGCACAGATACGCAGTATTTT. It translates to CASSVESSTDTQYF.

The sample holds many counts of this clonotype. The chain has TRBV5-5 and TRBJ1-2; D is uncertain. The CDR3 runs 16 residues. The ends were cut back, 2 bases at V and 0 bases at J, with 14 bases in the middle. The germline V gene encodes CDR1 SGHKS and CDR2 YYEKEE (reference sequence). The DNA for the CDR3 is TGTGCCAGCAGCTTCAACAGAGCCACCTCTAACTATGGCTACACCTTC. The encoded protein is CASSFNRATSNYGYTF. Together with reference TRBV5-5 and TRBJ1-2, the CDR3 gives the full variable domain: DAGVTQSPTHLIKTRGQQVTLRCSPISGHKSVSWYQQVLGQGPQFIFQYYEKEERGRGNFPDRFSARQFPNYSSELNVNALLLGDSALYLCASSFNRATSNYGYTFGSGTRLTVV.

This clonotype was detected many times. This chain connects TRBV4-1 to TRBJ2-7, with D perhaps TRBD2 (6 bases). The CDR3 runs 12 residues. The germline V gene has CDR1 MGHRA and CDR2 YSYEKL. Trimming took off 5 bases at V and 6 bases at J, with 11 bases between the two ends. CDR3 residues: CASSALASEQYF. The DNA for the CDR3 is TGCGCCAGCAGCGCACTAGCTAGCGAGCAGTACTTC.

This clonotype came up a few times. The chain uses TRBV2 and TRBJ1-5; D is undetermined. This CDR3 has 12 residues. V lost 5 bases to trimming and J lost 6 bases, with 8 bases between them. CDR1 SNHLY and CDR2 FYNNEI come from the germline V gene. The CDR3 DNA reads TGTGCCAGCAGTACCGCGGGTCAGCCCCAGCATTTT. Residues: CASSTAGQPQHF.